The 18 T cell receptor beta chains listed next were all sequenced from one sample in a study of cytomegalovirus exposure and HLA in healthy donors (dated by TCRdb to about 2017). Library preparation employed the immunoSEQ multiplex PCR assay. TCRdb limited this immuneACCESS table to in-frame rearrangements with V and J called. A share of clones is missing; checked studies link under half to unresolved V genes, and the rest is unexplained. The sample table shows roughly 98,000 clones, and approximately 84% are seen once. The ten largest clones capture 6.3% of the sample. The sequencing input was PBMCs. These receptors came from a man in his late teens or twenties in good health and CMV-seropositive.

The chain combines TRBV27 with TRBJ2-1; D not resolved. Trimming left V 3 bases short and J 5 bases short, with 8 bases between. Germline CDR1 reads MNHEY; CDR2 reads SMNVEV (reference sequence). CDR3 length equals 13 residues. Written as DNA, the CDR3 is TGTGCCAGCAGTTTTTTACAGAACAATGAGCAGTTCTTC. Residues: CASSFLQNNEQFF.

The CDR3 sequence is CASSTNHGLERSGANVLTF. CDR3 sequence (DNA): TGTGCCAGTAGTACCAACCACGGACTAGAAAGGTCTGGGGCCAACGTCCTGACTTTC. The V gene is TRBV19, the J gene TRBJ2-6; 7 bases align to TRBD2. This CDR3 has 19 residues. J was trimmed by 1 base and V by 4 bases; bases with no gene match: 13. The germline CDR1 and CDR2 sequences are LNHDA and SQIVND (reference sequence).

The chain has TRBV7-8 and TRBJ2-1; a weak D match, TRBD2 (6 bases). CDR1 is SGHVS, CDR2 FQNEAQ, per germline. The CDR3 spans 12 residues. The germline V and J ends were trimmed by 3 bases and 8 bases, with 8 bases remaining between them. CDR3 coding DNA: TGTGCCAGCAGCTTGCCTAGCGATGAGCAGTTCTTC. It yields the protein CASSLPSDEQFF.

The chain links TRBV6-5 to TRBJ2-1; 7 nucleotides match TRBD2. CDR3 length equals 13 residues. J was trimmed by 8 bases and V by 0 bases; bases with no gene match: 1. Germline V lookup: CDR1 MNHEY, CDR2 SVGAGI. In nucleotides, the CDR3 is TGTGCCAGCAGTTACTCCGCGGGGGATGAGCAGTTCTTC. Residues: CASSYSAGDEQFF.

CDR3 sequence: CASSLGGLNTEAFF. CDR3 nucleotides: TGTGCCAGCAGCTTAGGGGGCTTGAACACTGAAGCTTTCTTT. J is TRBJ1-1 and V is TRBV7-6, with D tentatively TRBD1 (5 bases). The CDR3 is made up of 14 amino acids. Germline lookup yields CDR1 SGHVS and CDR2 FNYEAQ. The V gene lost 1 base and the J gene lost 0 bases, with 6 bases spanning the gap.

This clone was observed a single time. This chain links TRBV7-6 with TRBJ2-5; D remains ambiguous. The germline V gene encodes CDR1 SGHVS and CDR2 FNYEAQ. The V gene lost 4 bases and the J gene lost 5 bases, with 8 bases spanning the gap. The length of the CDR3 is 12 residues. The CDR3 region has the DNA TGTGCCAGCAGCTCCAGATGGGAGACCCAGTACTTC. Protein product: CASSSRWETQYF.

The V and J genes are TRBV5-4 and TRBJ1-4; 10 nucleotides match TRBD1. V was pared by 2 bases and J by 6 bases, with 7 bases of the junction left unmatched. CDR1 and CDR2 from the germline V gene are SGHNT and YYREEE (reference sequence). The CDR3 is 16 amino acids. Here the CDR3 DNA reads TGTGCCAGCAGCTTTAAATTCGGACAGGGGGATGAAAAACTGTTTTTT. Protein product: CASSFKFGQGDEKLFF.

This chain links TRBV4-3 with TRBJ2-1; 8 bases align to TRBD2. CDR1 LGHNA and CDR2 YSLEER come from the germline V gene. The CDR3 has 17 amino acids. V was clipped by 2 bases and J by 0 bases; unmatched bases: 6. CDR3 coding DNA: TGCGCCAGCAGCCAAAGGGGAGCGGGAGTCTCCTACAATGAGCAGTTCTTC. Translated: CASSQRGAGVSYNEQFF.

The chain combines TRBV19 with TRBJ2-1; TRBD1 aligns across 7 bases. The CDR3 is 17 residues long. Germline CDR1 reads LNHDA; CDR2 reads SQIVND (reference sequence). The V and J ends lost 7 bases and 10 bases, in that order; junction bases with no gene match: 22. In DNA form, the CDR3 reads TGTGCCAGTAAATATAGCCAGACAGGGACCTCCGTATCAGAGCAGTTCTTC. Protein sequence: CASKYSQTGTSVSEQFF.

The chain employs TRBV2 and TRBJ2-1; D is possibly TRBD1 (5 bases). The V end lost 0 bases, the J end lost 7 bases, and 13 bases lay between the germline ends. There are 15 residues in the CDR3. Per the germline V gene, CDR1 is SNHLY and CDR2 is FYNNEI. CDR3 residues: CASSEARQLLNEQFF. Here the CDR3 DNA reads TGTGCCAGCAGTGAAGCAAGACAGCTACTAAATGAGCAGTTCTTC.

Only one count was recorded for this clone. The CDR3 protein is CASSIERTGNYYGYTF. The CDR3 nucleotides read TGTGCCAGTAGTATAGAGAGGACAGGAAACTACTATGGCTACACCTTC. The chain has TRBV19 and TRBJ1-2, with 7 bases that match TRBD1. The CDR3 totals 16 residues. J was trimmed by 3 bases and V by 0 bases; bases with no gene match: 7. Germline loops: CDR1 LNHDA, CDR2 SQIVND (reference sequence).

V usage is TRBV19 and J usage is TRBJ2-5, with D possibly matching TRBD1 (6 bases). Germline CDR1 reads LNHDA; CDR2 reads SQIVND (reference sequence). This CDR3 has 15 amino acids. The ends were cut back, 10 bases at V and 1 base at J, with 19 bases in the middle. The CDR3 DNA reads TGTGCCACCACCTTTGGGGGCCGTACCCAAGAGACCCAGTACTTC. Its translation: CATTFGGRTQETQYF.

V is TRBV7-2 and J is TRBJ2-7; TRBD1 matches 9 bases. Trimming cost V 4 bases and J 1 base; bases outside gene matches: 5. CDR3 size: 15 residues. The V gene's germline CDR1 is SGHTA and CDR2 FQGNSA. CDR3 sequence reads: CASSSYRGRSYEQYF. CDR3 nucleotide sequence: TGTGCCAGCAGCTCCTACAGGGGGCGATCCTACGAGCAGTACTTC.

The V gene is TRBV9, the J gene TRBJ2-3; D might be TRBD1 (5 bases). With 3 bases removed from V and 0 bases from J, the gap between germline ends came to 5 bases. Germline lookup yields CDR1 SGDLS and CDR2 YYNGEE. This CDR3 region has 13 residues. CDR3 nucleotides: TGTGCCAGCAGCGGGGGCAGCACAGATACGCAGTATTTT. It specifies CASSGGSTDTQYF.

This clone was seen only a few times. The chain links TRBV10-2 to TRBJ1-1; D remains ambiguous. V dropped 5 bases and J dropped 1 base, with 8 bases sitting between them. Germline V gene lookup returns CDR1 WSHSY and CDR2 SAAADI. This CDR3 is built from 13 residues. The CDR3 coding sequence is TGCGCCAGCAGTAGACATCAGAACACTGAAGCTTTCTTT. It yields the protein CASSRHQNTEAFF.

This clone came up once. The chain joins TRBV5-4 to TRBJ2-2, with TRBD1 matching 7 bases. The CDR3 totals 16 residues. Germline-derived CDR1 and CDR2 are SGHNT and YYREEE (reference sequence). V was pared by 0 bases and J by 2 bases, with 4 bases of the junction left unmatched. The CDR3 DNA follows: TGTGCCAGCAGCTTGGGGACAGGAGCTAACACCGGGGAGCTGTTTTTT. Translated, it gives CASSLGTGANTGELFF.

J is TRBJ2-2 and V is TRBV9; TRBD2 matches 13 bases. Losses at the gene ends were 0 bases for V and 2 bases for J; bases not matched to a gene: 7. The CDR3 sequence is 19 residues long. Looked up from germline, CDR1 is SGDLS and CDR2 is YYNGEE. The CDR3 spells CASSVAHGTSGANTGELFF. The CDR3 DNA follows: TGTGCCAGCAGCGTAGCCCACGGGACTAGCGGGGCTAACACCGGGGAGCTGTTTTTT.

This chain connects TRBV14 to TRBJ2-5; no clear D. The CDR3 is 12 residues long. Germline CDR1 is SGHDN and CDR2 is FVKESK. V dropped 1 base and J dropped 5 bases, with 5 bases sitting between them. The CDR3 here is CASSQVEETQYF. Here the CDR3 DNA reads TGTGCCAGCAGCCAAGTAGAGGAGACCCAGTACTTC.